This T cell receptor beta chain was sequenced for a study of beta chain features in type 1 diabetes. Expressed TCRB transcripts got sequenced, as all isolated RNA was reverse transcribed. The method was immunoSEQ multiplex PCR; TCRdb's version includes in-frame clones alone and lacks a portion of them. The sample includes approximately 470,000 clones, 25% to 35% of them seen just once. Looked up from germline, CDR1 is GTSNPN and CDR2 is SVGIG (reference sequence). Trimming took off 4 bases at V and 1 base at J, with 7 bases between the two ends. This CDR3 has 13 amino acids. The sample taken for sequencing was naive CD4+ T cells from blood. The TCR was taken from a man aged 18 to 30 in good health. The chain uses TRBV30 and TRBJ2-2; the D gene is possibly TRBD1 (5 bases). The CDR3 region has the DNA TGTGCCTGGACAGGGTTGAACACCGGGGAGCTGTTTTTT. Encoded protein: CAWTGLNTGELFF.